The rows below give T cell receptor beta chains drawn from one sample of a study of blood T cell repertoires in COVID-19. The protocol was immunoSEQ multiplex PCR, while the TCRdb copy is restricted to in-frame clones and leaves out a portion. The sample records fewer than 350,000 clones, 86% being singletons. Sample: peripheral blood. The receptor source for this set is a woman aged 70 to 79 with COVID-19, enrolled during active disease. Both conserved end residues are part of each CDR3. Each record gives: D gene, J gene, V gene, clone size, CDR3 length, CDR3 protein, CDR3 DNA. A D gene is named only where the DNA matches it firmly. Clone size is given for some rows only: seen once, a few or many times, or a class if the clone is expanded.

NA	TRBJ2-3	TRBV15	NA	16	CATSREASSKTDTQYF	TGTGCCACCAGCAGAGAGGCGTCTAGCAAGACAGATACGCAGTATTTT
NA	TRBJ1-3	TRBV2	few	15	CASSQDRLSGNTIYF	TGTGCCAGCAGCCAAGACAGGCTCTCTGGAAACACCATATATTTT
NA	TRBJ2-2	TRBV7-9	NA	14	CASSPQGSTGELFF	TGTGCCAGCAGCCCGCAGGGGAGTACCGGGGAGCTGTTTTTT
NA	TRBJ2-7	TRBV9	NA	13	CASSPRQSYEQYF	TGTGCCAGCAGCCCTAGACAGAGCTACGAGCAGTACTTC
NA	TRBJ1-2	TRBV27	NA	13	CASSLGHNYGYTF	TGTGCCAGCAGTTTAGGGCATAACTATGGCTACACCTTC
TRBD1	TRBJ1-5	TRBV4-1	NA	15	CASSQPGQGGQPQHF	TGCGCCAGCAGCCAGCCGGGACAGGGCGGTCAGCCCCAGCATTTT
NA	TRBJ2-3	TRBV21-1	NA	18	CASSKLGKAGGGGDTQYF	TGTGCCAGCAGCAAACTAGGGAAGGCAGGGGGCGGAGGAGATACGCAGTATTTT
NA	TRBJ1-1	TRBV9	NA	14	CASSVQGGGTEAFF	TGTGCCAGCAGCGTACAGGGAGGCGGCACTGAAGCTTTCTTT
TRBD2	TRBJ2-5	TRBV5-1	NA	15	CASTDLTSGGETQYF	TGCGCCAGCACAGATTTGACTAGCGGGGGAGAGACCCAGTACTTC
TRBD2	TRBJ2-2	TRBV7-2	once	17	CASSSSLAGRNTGELFF	TGTGCCAGCAGCTCGTCCTTAGCGGGAAGGAACACCGGGGAGCTGTTTTTT
NA	TRBJ1-2	TRBV7-2	NA	14	CASSSNRANYGYTF	TGTGCCAGCAGCTCGAACAGGGCTAACTATGGCTACACCTTC
NA	TRBJ2-3	TRBV7-9	NA	14	CASDAPRGPDTQYF	TGTGCCAGCGACGCCCCCAGGGGACCAGATACGCAGTATTTT
TRBD1	TRBJ1-1	TRBV24-1	NA	15	CATSDPGQGNTEAFF	TGTGCCACCAGTGACCCGGGACAGGGGAACACTGAAGCTTTCTTT
TRBD2	TRBJ2-1	TRBV5-8	NA	18	CASSPYTDPGGAYNEQFF	TGTGCCAGCAGTCCCTACACGGACCCGGGGGGGGCTTACAATGAGCAGTTCTTC
TRBD1	TRBJ1-2	TRBV9	NA	13	CASSERTGGGYTF	TGTGCCAGCAGCGAGAGGACAGGGGGTGGCTACACCTTC
TRBD1	TRBJ2-5	TRBV3-1/TRBV3-2	NA	14	CASSQTGGRETQYF	TGTGCCAGCAGTCAGACAGGGGGTCGGGAGACCCAGTACTTC
NA	TRBJ1-6	TRBV6-4	NA	13	CASSDELNSPLHF	TGTGCCAGCAGTGACGAGTTAAATTCACCCCTCCACTTT
TRBD1	TRBJ2-7	TRBV5-1	NA	14	CASSLGQGGYEQYF	TGCGCCAGCAGCCTCGGACAGGGGGGATACGAGCAGTACTTC
NA	TRBJ1-6	TRBV30	NA	12	CAVEAYNSPLHF	TGTGCCGTAGAAGCCTATAATTCACCCCTCCACTTT
TRBD1	TRBJ1-5	TRBV7-9	NA	15	CASSSAEGANQPQHF	TGTGCCAGCAGCTCAGCCGAGGGGGCGAATCAGCCCCAGCATTTT
NA	TRBJ1-2	TRBV12-3/TRBV12-4	NA	13	CASSPGGSYGYTF	TGTGCCAGCAGCCCGGGTGGTAGCTATGGCTACACCTTC
NA	TRBJ1-1	TRBV21-1	NA	15	CASSGRDRLNTEAFF	TGTGCCAGCAGCGGGCGAGACAGACTGAACACTGAAGCTTTCTTT
NA	TRBJ2-3	TRBV7-6	NA	14	CASTKGVHLDTQYF	TGTGCCAGCACAAAAGGGGTACATCTAGATACGCAGTATTTT
NA	TRBJ1-1	TRBV7-2	once	14	CASSYQGWDTEAFF	TGTGCCAGCAGTTATCAGGGGTGGGACACTGAAGCTTTCTTT
TRBD1	TRBJ2-7	TRBV12-5	NA	13	CASGPEGQGKQYF	TGTGCTAGTGGTCCAGAGGGACAGGGGAAGCAGTACTTC
TRBD1	TRBJ2-3	TRBV18	NA	13	CASSPEQGAMQYF	TGTGCCAGCTCACCAGAACAGGGGGCAATGCAGTATTTT
NA	TRBJ1-3	TRBV3-1/TRBV3-2	NA	15	CASSLKTGSGNTIYF	TGTGCCAGCAGCCTTAAGACAGGCTCTGGAAACACCATATATTTT
NA	TRBJ2-3	TRBV9	NA	14	CASSDSSSTDTQYF	TGTGCCAGCAGCGACTCGAGTAGCACAGATACGCAGTATTTT
TRBD2	TRBJ2-3	TRBV7-2	once	16	CASSSLAGGQGDTQYF	TGTGCCAGCAGCTCGCTAGCGGGGGGGCAGGGAGATACGCAGTATTTT
NA	TRBJ1-6	TRBV7-9	NA	12	CASSAPRSPLHF	TGTGCCAGCAGCGCCCCTAGGTCACCCCTCCACTTT
NA	TRBJ2-1	TRBV2	once	12	CASSVLRGEQFF	TGTGCCAGCAGTGTCCTGAGGGGGGAGCAGTTCTTC
NA	TRBJ1-2	TRBV29-1	NA	13	CSVGGQGNYGYTF	TGCAGCGTTGGAGGCCAGGGGAACTATGGCTACACCTTC
NA	TRBJ2-2	TRBV7-6	NA	13	CASSLGGDGELFF	TGTGCCAGCAGCTTAGGGGGGGACGGGGAGCTGTTTTTT
NA	TRBJ2-3	TRBV7-2	NA	15	CASSLTGPPTDTQYF	TGTGCCAGCAGCCTCACAGGGCCCCCCACAGATACGCAGTATTTT
NA	TRBJ2-5	TRBV5-1	NA	14	CASSFGQGQETQYF	TGCGCCAGCAGCTTTGGGCAGGGTCAAGAGACCCAGTACTTC
TRBD1	TRBJ1-1	TRBV27	once	14	CASKKTGENTEAFF	TGTGCCAGCAAAAAGACAGGGGAGAACACTGAAGCTTTCTTT
NA	TRBJ2-5	TRBV9	NA	14	CASSSGGVQETQYF	TGTGCCAGCAGTAGTGGAGGGGTCCAAGAGACCCAGTACTTC
TRBD1	TRBJ2-4	TRBV19	NA	14	CASSEDRYKNIQYF	TGTGCCAGTAGTGAGGACAGGTACAAAAACATTCAGTACTTC
NA	TRBJ1-5	TRBV5-4	NA	13	CASSAEQGQPQHF	TGTGCCAGCAGCGCGGAACAGGGTCAGCCCCAGCATTTT
NA	TRBJ2-3	TRBV2	NA	15	CASSESTRPADTQYF	TGTGCCAGCAGTGAAAGTACGCGGCCGGCAGATACGCAGTATTTT
TRBD1	TRBJ1-1	TRBV30	NA	14	CAWSPDRADTEAFF	TGTGCCTGGAGTCCGGACAGGGCGGACACTGAAGCTTTCTTT
NA	TRBJ2-1	TRBV6-6	NA	14	CASSYSGENNEQFF	TGTGCCAGCAGTTATTCGGGAGAAAACAATGAGCAGTTCTTC
NA	TRBJ2-5	TRBV2	NA	11	CASRLSETQYF	TGTGCCAGCAGATTGAGTGAGACCCAGTACTTC
NA	TRBJ1-2	TRBV27	NA	14	CASSPLGLGKGYTF	TGTGCCAGCAGTCCCCTAGGTTTGGGTAAGGGCTACACCTTC
NA	TRBJ2-5	TRBV10-3	NA	15	CAISHETLEAETQYF	TGTGCCATCAGCCATGAAACACTGGAGGCGGAGACCCAGTACTTC
NA	TRBJ1-4	TRBV18	few	16	CASSPSYLGGYEKLFF	TGTGCCAGCTCACCCTCGTACTTGGGCGGGTACGAAAAACTGTTTTTT
NA	TRBJ2-7	TRBV7-2	once	17	CASSLAKDIWDIYEQYF	TGTGCCAGCAGCTTAGCGAAGGACATATGGGATATATACGAGCAGTACTTC
NA	TRBJ1-2	TRBV18	NA	15	CASSPTQGKHYGYTF	TGTGCCAGCTCACCGACGCAGGGAAAACACTATGGCTACACCTTC
NA	TRBJ2-1	TRBV21-1	NA	22	CASSKRGFPVMGTRDPYNEQFF	TGTGCCAGCAGCAAACGGGGCTTCCCGGTGATGGGGACTAGGGACCCCTACAATGAGCAGTTCTTC
NA	TRBJ2-3	TRBV6-6	NA	15	CASSYQDPTADTQYF	TGTGCCAGCAGTTATCAGGATCCGACAGCAGATACGCAGTATTTT
NA	TRBJ1-5	TRBV12-3/TRBV12-4	NA	13	CASSLERRQPQHF	TGTGCCAGCAGTTTAGAGAGGAGACAGCCCCAGCATTTT
NA	TRBJ2-7	TRBV27	NA	14	CASSKGDTTYEQYF	TGTGCCAGCAGCAAGGGGGACACGACCTACGAGCAGTACTTC
TRBD1	TRBJ1-2	TRBV6-5	NA	11	CACTGGYGYTF	TGTGCCTGTACAGGGGGCTATGGCTACACCTTC